One sample yielded the 5 T cell receptor beta chains listed below, sequenced in a study of CD8 T cells in ankylosing spondylitis (TCRdb year 2017). What the research found in general, with its limitations: A TCR beta motif made up of several highly homologous amino acid variants appeared to be characteristic of blood from ankylosing spondylitis patients.

These TCRs' antigens remain unknown. The library was built by means of 5' RACE. Sequenced using an Illumina HiSeq 2500. Through fastp at Q25 and MiXCR, TCRdb rebuilt clones from the public reads, retaining in-frame beta chains. Duplicate CDR3 protein sequences are folded into a single record with the most common DNA and genes. The sample data list 500,000 to 650,000 distinct CDR3 sequences, and about 5% of these were observed just once. The ten largest clonotypes hold roughly 3.5% of the sample. Sequenced sample: blood, either unsorted or a sorted T cell fraction (not recorded which). The receptors were sampled from a male donor with ankylosing spondylitis.

This clonotype was seen ten or more times. The gene calls are TRBV5-1 and TRBJ1-1; D gene ambiguous. The CDR3 contains 14 residues. With 0 bases removed from V and 4 bases from J, the gap between germline ends came to 10 bases. CDR1 is SGHRS, CDR2 YFSETQ, per germline. The CDR3 loop reads CASSLGWAGTEAFF. The CDR3 nucleotides are TGCGCCAGCAGCTTGGGTTGGGCGGGCACTGAAGCTTTCTTT.

This clonotype was seen at least ten times. V gene TRBV5-5 combines with J gene TRBJ1-4; 7 bases map to TRBD1. V dropped 5 bases and J dropped 5; count of bases not matched to a gene: 3. In germline, CDR1 is SGHKS, CDR2 YYEKEE (reference sequence). This CDR3 comprises 13 residues. Written as DNA, the CDR3 is TGTGCCAGCAGGCGACAGGGCAATGAAAAACTGTTTTTT. Protein: CASRRQGNEKLFF.

This clonotype was seen ten or more times. The chain joins TRBV7-9 to TRBJ2-2; either TRBD1 or TRBD2 may supply D (5 bases each). V was clipped by 5 bases and J by 2 bases, with 12 bases between them. Germline V gene sequence: CDR1 SEHNR, CDR2 FQNEAQ (reference sequence). CDR3 length equals 15 residues. The CDR3 DNA reads TGTGCCAGCAGCCCCCCGGGGCCTAACACCGGGGAGCTGTTTTTT. Its protein is CASSPPGPNTGELFF.

This clonotype was counted at least ten times. CDR3 region: CASRLYSAPEAFF. The CDR3 coding sequence is TGTGCCAGCCGATTATACTCAGCTCCTGAAGCTTTCTTT. The chain links TRBV28 to TRBJ1-1; D gene uncertain. V gave up 8 bases and J gave up 6 bases, with 16 bases separating them. This CDR3 spans 13 amino acids. Germline values: CDR1 MDHEN, CDR2 SYDVKM.

The table lists this clonotype with a few counts. This chain connects TRBV27 to TRBJ2-1; D may be TRBD1 (6 bases). Looked up from germline, CDR1 is MNHEY and CDR2 is SMNVEV (reference sequence). The CDR3 loop spans 16 amino acids. The V end lost 6 bases, the J end lost 7 bases, and 22 bases lay between the germline ends. CDR3 sequence reads: CASRQTPYTGYNEQFF. The CDR3 nucleotides read TGTGCCAGCAGGCAGACCCCTTATACAGGGTATAATGAGCAGTTCTTC.